This T cell receptor beta chain was identified in a study of Tregs in tolerant kidney transplant recipients. Study-wide results and caveats: Findings come from small patient numbers and require larger validation. Antigen-driven expansion was suggested because donor-specific Tregs expanded more than all Tregs in tolerant patients. This study did not directly address biological reproducibility.

The method was immunoSEQ multiplex PCR; TCRdb's version includes in-frame clones alone and lacks a portion of them. The sample contains tens of thousands of clones, approximately 93% of which appear only once. Regarding this clone: Its target is not known.

Mixed chimerism was transient after nonmyeloablative marrow transplants from related graft donors. The V end was cut by 6 bases, the J end by 14 bases, with 22 bases between. From germline, CDR1 is MDHEN and CDR2 SYDVKM. CDR3 length: 13 residues. The sequence was obtained from a human patient who received a combined kidney and bone marrow transplant. T cells may partly derive from the graft donor. The rearrangement uses TRBV28 and TRBJ2-5; D remains unclear. Sequencing used CD4+ T cells from blood (PBMCs), obtained 12 months after the transplant. The CDR3 loop is CASSYAPVRKSYF. In nucleotides, the CDR3 is TGTGCCAGCAGCTACGCCCCTGTGAGAAAAAGTTACTTC.